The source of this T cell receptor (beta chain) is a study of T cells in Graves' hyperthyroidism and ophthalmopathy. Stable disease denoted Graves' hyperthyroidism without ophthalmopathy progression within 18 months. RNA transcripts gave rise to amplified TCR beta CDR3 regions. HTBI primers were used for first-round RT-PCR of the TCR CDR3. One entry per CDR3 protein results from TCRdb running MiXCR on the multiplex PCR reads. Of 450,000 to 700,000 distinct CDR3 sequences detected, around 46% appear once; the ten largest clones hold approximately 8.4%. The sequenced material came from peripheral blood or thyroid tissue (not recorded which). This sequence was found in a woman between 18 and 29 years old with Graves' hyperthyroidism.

The CDR3 loop reads CSVETGGFQETQYF. The CDR3 bases are TGCAGCGTTGAAACGGGGGGGTTTCAAGAGACCCAGTACTTC. The chain combines TRBV29-1 with TRBJ2-5, with 8 nucleotides matching TRBD2. Germline lookup yields CDR1 SQVTM and CDR2 ANQGSEA. CDR3 length: 14 residues. Trimming at V came to 2 bases and at J to 2 bases, leaving 4 bases not matched to a gene. Supplemented by reference TRBV29-1 and TRBJ2-5, the full variable domain reads SAVISQKPSRDICQRGTSLTIQCQVDSQVTMMFWYRQQPGQSLTLIATANQGSEATYESGFVIDKFPISRPNLTFSTLTVSNMSPEDSSIYLCSVETGGFQETQYFGPGTRLLVL.